A selection of T cell receptor beta chains follows, all from one sample in a study of a mutant IDH1 vaccine in newly diagnosed glioma. Measured with immunoSEQ multiplex PCR; TCRdb has only the in-frame clones, and not every one. The data contain tens of thousands of clones, about 80% of them singletons. No antigens are known for them. The sequencing here drew on PBMCs, taken from a glioma patient whose treatment included an IDH1 peptide vaccine. The receptors were sampled from a man aged 50 or older with glioma. CDR3s include the opening cysteine and the closing phenylalanine or tryptophan.

j_call: TRBJ1-1; v_call: TRBV19; cdr3_aa: CASSIGGVAEAFF
j_call: TRBJ1-5; v_call: TRBV7-6; cdr3_aa: CASSPSEDAPQHF
j_call: TRBJ1-4; v_call: TRBV6-5; cdr3_aa: CASSFGRLGEKLFF
j_call: TRBJ1-2; v_call: TRBV6-1; cdr3_aa: CASMTDRAGGYTF
j_call: TRBJ2-2; v_call: TRBV19; cdr3_aa: CASNRGTGSRRELFF
j_call: TRBJ1-5; v_call: TRBV7-9; cdr3_aa: CASSPGPGLSNQPQHF
j_call: TRBJ2-2; v_call: TRBV5-4; cdr3_aa: CASSLAMGSTTGELFF
j_call: TRBJ1-1; v_call: TRBV25-1; cdr3_aa: CASSSDLDLTEAFF
j_call: TRBJ2-1; v_call: TRBV25-1; cdr3_aa: CASSGDGYNEQFF
j_call: TRBJ2-2; v_call: TRBV5-1; cdr3_aa: CASSPGGAGELFF
j_call: TRBJ1-1; v_call: TRBV7-9; cdr3_aa: CASSLTGVNTEAFF
j_call: TRBJ1-3; v_call: TRBV6-6; cdr3_aa: CASSPSGRVVGNTIYF
j_call: TRBJ1-4; v_call: TRBV29-1; cdr3_aa: CSVAPGTNEKLFF
j_call: TRBJ1-5; v_call: TRBV2; cdr3_aa: CASGDRVQQPQHF
j_call: TRBJ2-7; v_call: TRBV7-8; cdr3_aa: CASSPRLARGNEQYF
j_call: TRBJ1-5; v_call: TRBV5-4; cdr3_aa: CASSSGDQPQHF
j_call: TRBJ2-3; v_call: TRBV14; cdr3_aa: CASSEGISTDTQYF
j_call: TRBJ1-1; v_call: TRBV6-5; cdr3_aa: CASSYSTAGTEAFF
j_call: TRBJ1-1; v_call: TRBV6-4; cdr3_aa: CASPRDRGQNTEAFF
j_call: TRBJ1-2; v_call: TRBV6-5; cdr3_aa: CASSLGAWDNYGYTF
j_call: TRBJ1-2; v_call: TRBV30; cdr3_aa: CAWKSLWRSDRSGYTF
j_call: TRBJ2-7; v_call: TRBV6-5; cdr3_aa: CASRRTGGSYEQYF
j_call: TRBJ1-2; v_call: TRBV20-1; cdr3_aa: CSAREIYGYTF
j_call: TRBJ2-5; v_call: TRBV2; cdr3_aa: CASSFSNQETQYF
j_call: TRBJ1-5; v_call: TRBV7-2; cdr3_aa: CASSLVRQGGQPQHF
j_call: TRBJ2-1; v_call: TRBV6-1; cdr3_aa: CASSDTQGASSYNEQFF
j_call: TRBJ1-3; v_call: TRBV4-2; cdr3_aa: CASRGTPGNTIYF
j_call: TRBJ2-3; v_call: TRBV6-5; cdr3_aa: CASRPGQSSTDTQYF
j_call: TRBJ2-7; v_call: TRBV27; cdr3_aa: CASRSGYEQYF
j_call: TRBJ2-6; v_call: TRBV19; cdr3_aa: CASSIEPGVQGANVLTF
j_call: TRBJ1-5; v_call: TRBV30; cdr3_aa: CAWSIQGNQPQHF
j_call: TRBJ2-7; v_call: TRBV2; cdr3_aa: CASSLDRGPGPYEQYF
j_call: TRBJ2-7; v_call: TRBV9; cdr3_aa: CASSVAPGYTAEQYF
j_call: TRBJ1-2; v_call: TRBV4-2; cdr3_aa: CASSQGRTGGEGYTF
j_call: TRBJ1-2; v_call: TRBV6-5; cdr3_aa: CASSPTGNYGYTF
j_call: TRBJ2-7; v_call: TRBV19; cdr3_aa: CASSGAGRRNEQYF
j_call: TRBJ2-1; v_call: TRBV6-4; cdr3_aa: CASSLAADNEQFF
j_call: TRBJ1-4; v_call: TRBV7-9; cdr3_aa: CASSPGLGEKLFF
j_call: TRBJ1-1; v_call: TRBV27; cdr3_aa: CASSPTGGSEAFF
j_call: TRBJ1-2; v_call: TRBV19; cdr3_aa: CASSIDLRTGSNYGYTF
j_call: TRBJ2-6; v_call: TRBV2; cdr3_aa: CASSVQGHSGANVLTF
j_call: TRBJ2-7; v_call: TRBV25-1; cdr3_aa: CASSGLTGRQGEQYF
j_call: TRBJ1-2; v_call: TRBV13; cdr3_aa: CASSSRLHSNIYGYTF
j_call: TRBJ1-6; v_call: TRBV10-3; cdr3_aa: CAISLNRASAGNSPLHF
j_call: TRBJ1-1; v_call: TRBV30; cdr3_aa: CAWMTDRSGTEAFF